Described below is a single T cell receptor beta chain sequence and its context. Its antigen is not known. These data originate in a study of Graves' ophthalmopathy and Graves' hyperthyroidism. From germline, CDR1 is SGHAT and CDR2 FQDESV (reference sequence). Trimming took 6 bases from V and 3 from J, leaving 20 bases between them. The CDR3 is made up of 16 amino acids. General study points: Blood also contained most of the expanded thyroid clonotypes above 0.001 frequency.

RNA transcripts provided the template for amplifying TCR beta CDR3 regions. RT-PCR was first run with HTBI primers, then multiplex PCR in a second round. TCRdb re-derived calls from the multiplex PCR reads in MiXCR, one entry per CDR3 protein. Here the sample spans 150,000 to 200,000 distinct CDR3 sequences, 30% to 45% being singletons. Specimen: peripheral blood. The origin of this receptor is a man aged 25 to 40 with Graves' ophthalmopathy. The rearrangement links TRBV11-1 to TRBJ1-2, with D perhaps matching TRBD1 (5 bases). CDR3 amino acids: CASRITDSHKDYGYTF. DNA for the CDR3: TGTGCCAGCAGGATAACCGACAGCCATAAAGACTATGGCTACACCTTC.